Following are 27 T cell receptor beta chains from one sample sequenced in a study of T cell repertoires in ileal Crohn's disease. Method: immunoSEQ multiplex PCR; TCRdb's copy keeps in-frame clones and lacks some. The sample records approximately 19,000 clones, 65% to 80% being singletons. Time point reported: neoterminal ileum biopsy at postoperative endoscopy, about 6 months after surgery. Sequenced input: ileal tissue. The receptor source for this set is an adult with Crohn's disease.

The chain recombines TRBV4-2 with TRBJ1-5, with 9 bases fitting TRBD1. The CDR3 sequence is 16 residues long. Germline V gene data show CDR1 as LGHNA and CDR2 as YNFKEQ. Trimming took 4 bases from V and 5 from J; bases not matched to a gene: 9. CDR3 in DNA: TGTGCCAGCAGCCCACGTGGGACAGGGAAAGATCAGCCCCAGCATTTT. Translation: CASSPRGTGKDQPQHF.

A few counts support this clone. The chain combines TRBV18 with TRBJ2-5; the match to TRBD1 covers 10 bases. Germline trimming cut 4 bases from V and 3 bases from J; bases unmatched to any gene: 5. The germline V gene encodes CDR1 KGHSH and CDR2 LQKENI. The CDR3 is 15 amino acids. The CDR3 sequence: CASSRTGGTKETQYF. Here the CDR3 DNA reads TGTGCCAGCTCACGGACAGGGGGTACCAAAGAGACCCAGTACTTC.

This clone was counted once. The rearrangement joins TRBV5-4 to TRBJ2-3; 10 nucleotides match TRBD2. The CDR3 runs 17 residues. The germline gives CDR1 SGHNT, CDR2 YYREEE (reference sequence). V lost 5 bases, J lost 0 bases, and 9 bases stayed unmatched. CDR3 sequence: CASSPGLARPSTDTQYF. CDR3 sequence (DNA): TGTGCCAGCAGTCCGGGACTAGCGAGACCTAGCACAGATACGCAGTATTTT.

The chain has TRBV27 and TRBJ2-1; TRBD2 agrees at 9 bases. The V segment lost 5 bases and the J segment 9 bases; nucleotides outside the gene matches: 11. The CDR3 has 15 amino acids. Germline CDR1 and CDR2: MNHEY and SMNVEV (reference sequence). CDR3 region: CASSRWVAGVGEQFF. As DNA, the CDR3 is TGTGCCAGCAGTCGGTGGGTAGCGGGAGTAGGTGAGCAGTTCTTC.

This clone was observed once. The chain links TRBV4-3 to TRBJ1-6; D ambiguous. V lost 5 bases, J lost 7 bases, and 9 bases lay in between. Germline V lookup: CDR1 LGHNA, CDR2 YSLEER. The length of the CDR3 is 13 residues. CDR3 loop: CASSWALNSPLHF. The CDR3 nucleotides read TGCGCCAGCAGCTGGGCCCTGAATTCACCCCTCCACTTT.

This chain connects TRBV11-2 to TRBJ1-1; D not resolved. V lost 6 bases and J lost 1, with 9 bases in between. Germline loops: CDR1 SGHAT, CDR2 FQNNGV. This CDR3 is 13 amino acids long. CDR3: CASSTYTNTEAFF. In nucleotides, the CDR3 is TGTGCCAGCAGTACCTATACGAACACTGAAGCTTTCTTT.

V is TRBV7-2 and J is TRBJ2-6, with 11 positions matching TRBD1. The ends lost 5 bases at V and 1 base at J; junction bases unmatched: 7. The germline gives CDR1 SGHTA, CDR2 FQGNSA. CDR3 length: 18 residues. CDR3 residues: CASSPSGTGGSGANVLTF. In DNA form, the CDR3 reads TGTGCCAGCAGCCCAAGTGGGACAGGGGGTTCTGGGGCCAACGTCCTGACTTTC.

CDR3 sequence (DNA): TGTGCCAGCAGCCCCGGGTGGGGGGAAACCTACGAGCAGTACTTC. Translating it yields CASSPGWGETYEQYF. This rearrangement joins TRBV7-2 to TRBJ2-7, with a tentative D call TRBD2 (6 bases). The CDR3 consists of 15 residues. Trimming removed 5 bases from V and 2 bases from J, with 16 bases in between. CDR1 is SGHTA and CDR2 is FQGNSA in the germline V gene.

The J gene is TRBJ1-2, the V gene TRBV2, with D possibly TRBD1 on 6 matching bases. Per the germline V gene, CDR1 is SNHLY and CDR2 is FYNNEI. Trimming left V 6 bases short and J 5 bases short, with 16 bases between. The CDR3 is 14 residues long. The CDR3 region is CASRPPGQLYGYTF. The DNA for the CDR3 is TGTGCCAGCAGACCGCCGGGACAACTATATGGCTACACCTTC.

As regards this clone: Other DNA sequences from this sample encode an identical CDR3 as well. In DNA, the CDR3 is TGTGCCAGCAGCTACGGGACTCCGCCCTACGAGCAGTACTTC. It specifies CASSYGTPPYEQYF. J is TRBJ2-7 and V is TRBV7-9, with D tentatively TRBD2 (6 bases). The V and J ends lost 4 bases and 2 bases respectively, with 12 bases between them. The CDR3 covers 14 residues. From germline, CDR1 is SEHNR and CDR2 FQNEAQ (reference sequence).

This clone was recorded a few times. The J gene is TRBJ2-1, the V gene TRBV7-9, with a possible D match to TRBD2 (5 bases). From germline, CDR1 is SEHNR and CDR2 FQNEAQ (reference sequence). The CDR3 contains 17 residues. V was clipped by 0 bases and J by 4 bases, with 16 bases between them. The CDR3 loop is CASSLASGGQGYNEQFF. The CDR3 coding sequence is TGTGCCAGCAGCTTAGCGTCTGGCGGGCAAGGATACAATGAGCAGTTCTTC. Filled out from reference TRBV7-9 and TRBJ2-1, the complete variable domain reads DTGVSQNPRHKITKRGQNVTFRCDPISEHNRLYWYRQTLGQGPEFLTYFQNEAQLEKSRLLSDRFSAERPKGSFSTLEIQRTEQGDSAMYLCASSLASGGQGYNEQFFGPGTRLTVL.

The J gene is TRBJ2-2, the V gene TRBV6-1, with 10 bases that match TRBD1. With V trimmed by 6 bases and J by 3 bases, 4 bases remained unmatched. The CDR3 runs 15 residues. Germline-derived CDR1 and CDR2 are MNHNS and SASEGT. The CDR3 coding sequence is TGTGCCAGCAGAGGACAGGGGGGCGACACCGGGGAGCTGTTTTTT. Translated: CASRGQGGDTGELFF.

There are a few counts of this clone. The CDR3 sequence is CASSERTGELFF. As DNA, the CDR3 is TGTGCCAGCAGCGAACGGACCGGGGAGCTGTTTTTT. This chain links TRBV6-7 with TRBJ2-2; no reliable D call. TRBV6-7 is an ORF; its function is uncertain. The V end was cut by 6 bases, the J end by 5 bases, with 7 bases between. This CDR3 has 12 residues.

V gene TRBV29-1 combines with J gene TRBJ2-5; 8 positions match TRBD2. Matching the DNA end better, TRBJ2-7 makes the J call doubtful. The CDR3 runs 16 residues. CDR1 is SQVTM and CDR2 is ANQGSEA in the germline V gene. For the CDR3, the DNA is TGCAGCGTTGAAGTTCGCCGGGAGGGATATGGTTACGAGCAGTACTTC. This gives the protein CSVEVRREGYGYEQYF.

The chain recombines TRBV5-8 with TRBJ1-1; D is uncertain. CDR1 and CDR2 (germline): SGHTS, YDEGEE. V shed 2 bases and J shed 1 base, with 6 bases lying between them. CDR3 length: 13 amino acids. CDR3: CASSLTRNTEAFF. The CDR3 DNA follows: TGTGCCAGCAGCTTAACAAGGAACACTGAAGCTTTCTTT.

This clone was detected once. The rearrangement links TRBV30 to TRBJ1-2, with TRBD1 matching over 7 bases. The V and J ends lost 3 bases and 7 bases, in that order; junction bases with no gene match: 11. Germline CDR1 is GTSNPN and CDR2 is SVGIG (reference sequence). The CDR3 is 14 residues long. CDR3 sequence reads: CAWRLQGRLGGYTF. In DNA, the CDR3 is TGTGCCTGGAGGCTACAGGGGAGGCTAGGTGGCTACACCTTC. Combining the CDR3 with reference TRBV30 and TRBJ1-2 gives the whole variable domain SQTIHQWPATLVQPVGSPLSLECTVEGTSNPNLYWYRQAAGRGLQLLFYSVGIGQISSEVPQNLSASRPQDRQFILSSKKLLLSDSGFYLCAWRLQGRLGGYTFGSGTRLTVV.

The chain joins TRBV7-6 to TRBJ2-7; 7 bases match TRBD1. Germline V gene sequence: CDR1 SGHVS, CDR2 FNYEAQ. The CDR3 contains 14 residues. Germline trimming cut 5 bases from V and 3 bases from J; bases unmatched to any gene: 7. In DNA, the CDR3 is TGTGCCAGCAGCCCAAGGACAGGAATCTACGAGCAGTACTTC. It encodes CASSPRTGIYEQYF.

The rearrangement uses TRBV29-1 and TRBJ2-5; no clear D gene. Trimming cost V 3 bases and J 5 bases, with 10 bases left between them. The CDR3 is 12 residues long. The germline gives CDR1 SQVTM, CDR2 ANQGSEA. The CDR3 sequence: CSVEGRAETQYF. CDR3 bases: TGCAGCGTTGAGGGTCGAGCGGAGACCCAGTACTTC.

This sequence joins TRBV4-3 and TRBJ2-6; perhaps TRBD2 as D (5 bases). This CDR3 spans 18 amino acids. V lost 0 bases, J lost 0 bases, and 12 bases lay in between. The germline V gene has CDR1 LGHNA and CDR2 YSLEER. The CDR3 DNA sequence: TGCGCCAGCAGCCAAGATGAGGGCAGCCACTCTGGGGCCAACGTCCTGACTTTC. Translating it yields CASSQDEGSHSGANVLTF.

The chain carries TRBV25-1 and TRBJ2-1; maybe TRBD1 (5 bases). Germline V CDR1 and CDR2: MGHDK, SYGVNS. This CDR3 has 18 residues. Trimming removed 1 base at V and 0 bases at J, with 16 bases between. DNA of the CDR3: TGTGCCAGCAGTGAATTGTTTTCAAGACAGAGCTCCTACAATGAGCAGTTCTTC. It encodes CASSELFSRQSSYNEQFF. Together with reference TRBV25-1 and TRBJ2-1, the CDR3 gives the full variable domain: EADIYQTPRYLVIGTGKKITLECSQTMGHDKMYWYQQDPGMELHLIHYSYGVNSTEKGDLSSESTVSRIRTEHFPLTLESARPSHTSQYLCASSELFSRQSSYNEQFFGPGTRLTVL.

This rearrangement joins TRBV2 to TRBJ2-7; D possibly corresponds to TRBD1 (6 bases). With 7 bases removed from V and 7 bases from J, the gap between germline ends came to 17 bases. CDR1 SNHLY and CDR2 FYNNEI come from the germline V gene. This CDR3 is built from 13 residues. The CDR3 loop reads CASMRGNLGEQYF. CDR3 nucleotide sequence: TGTGCCAGCATGAGGGGGAACCTTGGGGAGCAGTACTTC.

This chain joins TRBV30 and TRBJ2-7; TRBD2 is a possible D gene (7 bases). V lost 3 bases to trimming and J lost 10 bases, with 16 bases between them. Per germline, CDR1 GTSNPN and CDR2 SVGIG (reference sequence). The CDR3 is made up of 12 amino acids. The CDR3 bases are TGTGCCTGGAGCCGAGGGGGGGCAACCCAGTACTTC. This codes for CAWSRGGATQYF.

The rearrangement links TRBV6-1 to TRBJ2-1; possible D gene TRBD2, 5 bases. V lost 8 bases, J lost 8 bases, and 22 bases lay in between. CDR3 length: 15 amino acids. Germline CDR1 and CDR2: MNHNS and SASEGT. CDR3 region: CASRGWGARTDEQFF. CDR3 nucleotides: TGTGCCAGCCGGGGATGGGGAGCCCGTACCGATGAGCAGTTCTTC.

This sequence joins TRBV7-9 and TRBJ2-6, with 11 bases identical to TRBD1. The germline gives CDR1 SEHNR, CDR2 FQNEAQ (reference sequence). J gave up 5 bases and V 2 bases, and 8 bases lay outside the gene matches. The CDR3 runs 18 residues. The chain's CDR3 is CASSLRGQGATRANVLTF. DNA of the CDR3: TGTGCCAGCAGCTTAAGAGGACAGGGGGCGACAAGGGCCAACGTCCTGACTTTC.

The chain recombines TRBV6-1 with TRBJ1-2; a possible D gene is TRBD1 (6 bases). CDR1 is MNHNS, CDR2 SASEGT, per germline. The CDR3 loop spans 14 amino acids. The V end lost 3 bases, the J end lost 4 bases, and 12 bases lay between the germline ends. The CDR3 DNA follows: TGTGCCAGCAGTGATTTCAGGGGACCCTATGGCTACACCTTC. Translating gives CASSDFRGPYGYTF.

The sample holds one count of this clone. The chain couples TRBV4-1 to TRBJ1-5; TRBD1 matches 10 bases. Germline V gene lookup returns CDR1 MGHRA and CDR2 YSYEKL. After removal of 3 bases from V and 4 bases from J, the junction contained 6 bases not matched to a gene. There are 16 residues in the CDR3. CDR3 nucleotide sequence: TGCGCCAGCAGCCATCCGGGACAGGGGTTTAATCAGCCCCAGCATTTT. Its translation: CASSHPGQGFNQPQHF.

This chain links TRBV5-6 with TRBJ1-3; 8 bases are shared with TRBD1. This CDR3 contains 14 residues. Losses at the gene ends were 3 bases for V and 3 bases for J; bases not matched to a gene: 2. CDR1 and CDR2 from the germline V gene are SGHDT and YYEEEE. CDR3 sequence (DNA): TGTGCCAGCAGCTCAGGGGGCATTGGAAACACCATATATTTT. It codes for CASSSGGIGNTIYF.